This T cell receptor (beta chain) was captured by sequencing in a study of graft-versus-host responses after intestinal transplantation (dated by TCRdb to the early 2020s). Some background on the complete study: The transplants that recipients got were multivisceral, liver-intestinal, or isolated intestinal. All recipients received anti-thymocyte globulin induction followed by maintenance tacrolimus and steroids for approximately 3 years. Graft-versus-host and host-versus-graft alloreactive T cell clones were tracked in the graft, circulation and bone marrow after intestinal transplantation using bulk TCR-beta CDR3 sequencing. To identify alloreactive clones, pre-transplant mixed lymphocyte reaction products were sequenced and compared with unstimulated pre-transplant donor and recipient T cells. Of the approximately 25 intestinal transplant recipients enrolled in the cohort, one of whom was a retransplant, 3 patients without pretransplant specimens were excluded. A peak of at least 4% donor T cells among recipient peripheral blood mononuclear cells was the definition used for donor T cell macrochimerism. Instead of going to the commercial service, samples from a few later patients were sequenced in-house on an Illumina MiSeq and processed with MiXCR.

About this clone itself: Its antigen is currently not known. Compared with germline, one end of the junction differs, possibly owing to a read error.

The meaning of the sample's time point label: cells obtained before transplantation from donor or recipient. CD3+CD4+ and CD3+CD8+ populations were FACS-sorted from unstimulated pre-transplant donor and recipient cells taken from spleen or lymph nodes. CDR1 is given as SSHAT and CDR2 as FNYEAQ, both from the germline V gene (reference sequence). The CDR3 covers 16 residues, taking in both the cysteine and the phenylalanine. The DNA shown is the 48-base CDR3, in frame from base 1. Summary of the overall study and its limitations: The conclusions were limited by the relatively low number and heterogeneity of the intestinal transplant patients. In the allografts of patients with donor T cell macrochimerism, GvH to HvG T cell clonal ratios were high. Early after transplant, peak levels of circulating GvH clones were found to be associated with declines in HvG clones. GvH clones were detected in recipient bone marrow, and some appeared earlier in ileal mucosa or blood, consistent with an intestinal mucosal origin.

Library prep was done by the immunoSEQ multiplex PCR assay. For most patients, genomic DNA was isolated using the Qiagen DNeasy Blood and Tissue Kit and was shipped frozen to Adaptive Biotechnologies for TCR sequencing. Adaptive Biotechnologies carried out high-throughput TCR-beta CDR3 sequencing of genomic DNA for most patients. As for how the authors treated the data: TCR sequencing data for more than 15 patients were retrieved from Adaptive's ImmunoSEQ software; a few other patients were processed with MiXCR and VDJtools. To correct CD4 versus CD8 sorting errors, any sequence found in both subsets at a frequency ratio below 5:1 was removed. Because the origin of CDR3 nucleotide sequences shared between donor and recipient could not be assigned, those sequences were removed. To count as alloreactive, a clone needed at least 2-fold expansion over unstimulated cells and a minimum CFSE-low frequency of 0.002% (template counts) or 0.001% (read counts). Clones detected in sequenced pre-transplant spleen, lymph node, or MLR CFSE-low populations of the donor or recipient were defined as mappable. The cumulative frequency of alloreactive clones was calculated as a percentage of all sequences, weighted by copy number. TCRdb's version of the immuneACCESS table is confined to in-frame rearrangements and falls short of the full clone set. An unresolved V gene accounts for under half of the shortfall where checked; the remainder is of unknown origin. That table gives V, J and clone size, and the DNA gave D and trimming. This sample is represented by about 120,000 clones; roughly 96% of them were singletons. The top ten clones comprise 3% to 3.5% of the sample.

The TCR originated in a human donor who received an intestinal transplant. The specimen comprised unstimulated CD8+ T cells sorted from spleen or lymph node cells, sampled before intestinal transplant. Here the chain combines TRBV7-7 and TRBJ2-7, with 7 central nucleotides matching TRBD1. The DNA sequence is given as TGTGCTAGCAGCCCCCTCGAGGGACAGAGCTCCTACGAGCAGTACTTC. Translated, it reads CASSPLEGQSSYEQYF.